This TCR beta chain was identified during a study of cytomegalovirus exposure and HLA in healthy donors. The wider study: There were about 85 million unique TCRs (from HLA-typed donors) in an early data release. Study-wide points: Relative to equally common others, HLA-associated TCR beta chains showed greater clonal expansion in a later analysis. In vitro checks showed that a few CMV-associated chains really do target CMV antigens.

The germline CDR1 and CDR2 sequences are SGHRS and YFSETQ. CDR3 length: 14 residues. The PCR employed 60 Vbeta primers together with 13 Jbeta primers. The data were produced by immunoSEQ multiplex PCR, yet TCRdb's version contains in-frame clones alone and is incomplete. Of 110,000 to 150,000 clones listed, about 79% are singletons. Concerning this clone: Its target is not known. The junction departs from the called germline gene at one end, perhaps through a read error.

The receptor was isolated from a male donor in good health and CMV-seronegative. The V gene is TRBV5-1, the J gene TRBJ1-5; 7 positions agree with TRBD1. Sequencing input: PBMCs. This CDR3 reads CASSPTGSNRPQHF. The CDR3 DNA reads TGCGCCAGCAGCCCGACAGGGTCCAATCGGCCCCAGCATTTT.